This TCR beta chain was identified in a study of identical twins. Findings and limits, study-wide: While abundant cord blood beta clonotypes carried fewer insertions, memory repertoires showed no such pattern.

The V end lost 6 bases, the J end lost 7 bases, and 16 bases lay between the germline ends. The CDR3 is 14 residues long. In germline, CDR1 is SGHTA, CDR2 FQGTGA. Template switching created a universal primer site, and the cDNA included unique molecular identifiers. MiXCR, applied by TCRdb to the 5' RACE reads, yields one record per CDR3 protein. The data hold around 95,000 distinct CDR3 sequences, with under 7% observed a single time. This clonotype was counted at least ten times. The antigen remains unidentified. This receptor was identified in a woman aged 50 to 60 in good health. The chain employs TRBV7-3 and TRBJ2-1, with D tentatively TRBD1 or TRBD2 (5 bases each). The specimen sequenced was memory T cells sorted from blood. CDR3 sequence (DNA): TGTGCCAGCAGTGCCGGGACCTATAGTAATGAGCAGTTCTTC. It encodes CASSAGTYSNEQFF. Drawing the rest from reference TRBV7-3 and TRBJ2-1, the complete variable domain is GAGVSQTPSNKVTEKGKYVELRCDPISGHTALYWYRQSLGQGPEFLIYFQGTGAADDSGLPNDRFFAVRPEGSVSTLKIQRTERGDSAVYLCASSAGTYSNEQFFGPGTRLTVL.